A selection of T cell receptor beta chains follows, all from one sample in a study of blood T cell repertoires in COVID-19. The assay was immunoSEQ multiplex PCR, and TCRdb's table has in-frame clones only and misses some. The repertoire includes 350,000 to 400,000 clones, more than 80% of them detected once, and 1% sits in the top ten. Sequencing input: PBMCs or T cells enriched from blood (not recorded which). The receptors shown here come from a man aged 18 to 30 who had recovered from COVID-19. The CDR3 runs from the conserved cysteine through the conserved F or W. A D gene is named only where the DNA matches it firmly. Size values are once, few and many counts, or a class for expanded clones, and some rows have none.

j_call | cdr3_length | v_call | clone_size | d_call | cdr3_nt | cdr3_aa
TRBJ1-5 | 15 | TRBV27 | NA | NA | TGTGCCAGCAGTCTCAAAGGGGGGGCGAGACAGCCCCAGCATTTT | CASSLKGGARQPQHF
TRBJ2-1 | 13 | TRBV5-4 | NA | NA | TGTGCCAGCAGGCCACCTAGGGGCAATGAGCAGTTCTTC | CASRPPRGNEQFF
TRBJ1-3 | 13 | TRBV6-1 | NA | NA | TGTGCCAGCAGTGAGGTAGCAGGGCTCACCATATATTTT | CASSEVAGLTIYF
TRBJ2-7 | 15 | TRBV6-5 | NA | TRBD1 | TGTGCCAGCAGTCCCCAGACAGGGGGAATCTACGAGCAGTACTTC | CASSPQTGGIYEQYF
TRBJ1-6 | 16 | TRBV6-2/TRBV6-3 | few | NA | TGTGCCAGCAGTTACGGTTCCCCACAGGGCGCTTCACCCCTCCACTTT | CASSYGSPQGASPLHF
TRBJ2-1 | 13 | TRBV12-5 | NA | TRBD2 | TGTGCTAGTGGACTAGCGGGAGTAAGGGAGCAGTTCTTC | CASGLAGVREQFF
TRBJ1-2 | 13 | TRBV27 | once | NA | TGTGCCAGCACCCGTGGGGGGAACTATGGCTACACCTTC | CASTRGGNYGYTF
TRBJ1-2 | 14 | TRBV5-1 | NA | TRBD1 | TGCGCCAGCAGCCCCGGGACAGGAAGCTATGGCTACACCTTC | CASSPGTGSYGYTF
TRBJ2-7 | 17 | TRBV1 | NA | NA | TGCACCAGCAGCCAAGACATGGGCAGCGGGAATACCTACGAGCAGTACTTC | CTSSQDMGSGNTYEQYF
TRBJ2-1 | 16 | TRBV7-9 | NA | TRBD2 | TGTGCCAGCAGCCCCAGGGGTAGCGGGGCCTACAATGAGCAGTTCTTC | CASSPRGSGAYNEQFF
TRBJ1-1 | 14 | TRBV6-5 | NA | NA | TGTGCCAGCAAATCCGGGACATCAAACACTGAAGCTTTCTTT | CASKSGTSNTEAFF
TRBJ1-2 | 13 | TRBV11-2 | NA | NA | TGTGCCAGCAGCTTAGTTACTAACTATGGCTACACCTTC | CASSLVTNYGYTF
TRBJ2-1 | 15 | TRBV3-1/TRBV3-2 | NA | TRBD2 | TGTGCCAGCAGCCAACCAGCGGGGGCTTACAATGAGCAGTTCTTC | CASSQPAGAYNEQFF